This is a list of T cell receptor beta chains from one sample in a study of blood T cell repertoires in COVID-19. TCRdb keeps only in-frame clones here, not all; method: immunoSEQ multiplex PCR. Of tens of thousands of clones detected, roughly 84% appear once; the ten largest clones hold under 8%. The sequencing input was peripheral blood. The receptors come from a middle-aged man with active COVID-19. Both conserved end residues are part of each CDR3.

v_call cdr3_aa
TRBV20-1 CSARLREAQYF
TRBV29-1 CSGGTSGTYNEQFF
TRBV12-3/TRBV12-4 CASSLAEKQFF
TRBV19 CASRKTGGGQPQHF
TRBV6-6 CASSQGRLRESLTEAFF
TRBV6-5 CASSYALGYNSPLHF
TRBV5-1 CASSLESGNNQPQHF
TRBV7-9 CASSYHRVGDTQYF
TRBV28 CASSVNRGMRGYTF
TRBV2 CASSMTGDYGYTF
TRBV6-6 CASTGGGNSPLHF
TRBV5-1 CASSAGQGLYNEQFF
TRBV4-1 CASSQDGTGSYGYTF
TRBV19 CASSIDEGAQPQHF
TRBV5-6 CASSLVGGTGGHEQYF